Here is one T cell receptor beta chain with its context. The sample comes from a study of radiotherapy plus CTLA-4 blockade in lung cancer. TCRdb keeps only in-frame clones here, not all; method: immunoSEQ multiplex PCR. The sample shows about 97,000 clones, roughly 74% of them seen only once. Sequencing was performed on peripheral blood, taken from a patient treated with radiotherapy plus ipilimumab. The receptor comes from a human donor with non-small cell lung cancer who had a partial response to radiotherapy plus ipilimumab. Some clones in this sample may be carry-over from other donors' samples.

CDR3 coding DNA: TGTGCCAGCAGCTTAGCGCTAAGGTCCAGTGAAGGAGTCTACGAGCAGTACTTC. Residues: CASSLALRSSEGVYEQYF. V gene TRBV11-1 combines with J gene TRBJ2-7; D ambiguous. The CDR3 runs to 18 residues. The germline V and J ends were trimmed by 0 bases and 3 bases, with 21 bases remaining between them. The V gene's germline CDR1 is SGHAT and CDR2 FQDESV (reference sequence).